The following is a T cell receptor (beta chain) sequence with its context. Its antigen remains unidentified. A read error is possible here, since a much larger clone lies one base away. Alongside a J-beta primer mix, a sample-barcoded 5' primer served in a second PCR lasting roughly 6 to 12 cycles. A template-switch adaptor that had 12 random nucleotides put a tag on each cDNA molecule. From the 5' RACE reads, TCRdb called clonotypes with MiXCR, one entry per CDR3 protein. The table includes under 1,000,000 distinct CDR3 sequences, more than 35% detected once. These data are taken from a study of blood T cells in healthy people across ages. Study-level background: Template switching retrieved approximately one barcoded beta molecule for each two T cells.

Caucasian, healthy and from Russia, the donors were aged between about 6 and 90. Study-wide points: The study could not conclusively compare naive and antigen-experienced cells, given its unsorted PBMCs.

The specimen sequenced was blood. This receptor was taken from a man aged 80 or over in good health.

CDR3 coding DNA: TGTGCCAGCAGCCAGTACAACGGGCAGTACTTC. This encodes CASSQYNGQYF. The chain employs TRBV11-2 and TRBJ2-5; D call uncertain. Trimming cost V 5 bases and J 11 bases, with 12 bases left between them. Per the germline V gene, CDR1 is SGHAT and CDR2 is FQNNGV. This CDR3 is 11 amino acids long.